The 8 T cell receptor beta chains reported below all come from one sample, sequenced in a study of T-cell memory formation after mild COVID-19 (dated by TCRdb to about 2021). Library creation used 5' RACE. The instrument was an Illumina NovaSeq 6000. The raw public reads went through TCRdb reprocessing: fastp at Q25, MiXCR clone calling, in-frame beta chains kept. Records with the same CDR3 protein are collapsed into one entry carrying the most frequent genes and DNA. Across this sample there are around 300,000 distinct CDR3 sequences, with approximately 14% seen only once. The ten largest clones take up 22% of the sample. The specimen was PBMCs or a T cell subset sorted from them (not recorded which). Source of these receptors: a young man who had mild COVID-19 (a few samples of this study predate the infection). The sample titles of this study are shuffled in the database, so cell type and time point are left out; the donor was told from shared clones.

This clonotype was observed many times. V usage is TRBV29-1 and J usage is TRBJ2-3, with D hard to call. The V and J ends lost 3 bases and 3 bases respectively, with 4 bases between them. The germline CDR1 and CDR2 sequences are SQVTM and ANQGSEA. The CDR3 consists of 11 residues. The CDR3 here is CSVDNTDTQYF. CDR3 nucleotides: TGCAGCGTTGACAATACAGATACGCAGTATTTT.

This clonotype was detected a few times. This chain links TRBV5-1 with TRBJ1-4; D is ambiguous. Trimming removed 4 bases from V and 5 bases from J, with 18 bases in between. This CDR3 contains 16 residues. Germline CDR1 reads SGHRS; CDR2 reads YFSETQ. In DNA form, the CDR3 reads TGCGCCAGCAGCCCCGGTCGGTCCGGACGAAATGAAAAACTGTTTTTT. Translating gives CASSPGRSGRNEKLFF.

V usage is TRBV4-1 and J usage is TRBJ2-3; a weak D match, TRBD1 (6 bases). The germline gives CDR1 MGHRA, CDR2 YSYEKL. V gave up 0 bases and J gave up 4 bases, with 17 bases separating them. The CDR3 extends over 17 amino acids. CDR3 region: CASSQEGSAGVSDTQYF. The DNA of the CDR3 is TGCGCCAGCAGCCAAGAAGGCTCGGCAGGGGTGTCAGATACGCAGTATTTT.

This clonotype has more than one count but fewer than ten. The chain joins TRBV3-1 to TRBJ2-3, with 8 bases identical to TRBD1. Germline assignment: CDR1 LGHDT and CDR2 YNNKEL (reference sequence). This CDR3 contains 15 residues. Losses at the gene ends were 0 bases for V and 7 bases for J; bases not matched to a gene: 6. The CDR3 reads CASSQDRTGWNTQYF. In nucleotides, the CDR3 is TGTGCCAGCAGCCAAGACCGGACAGGGTGGAATACGCAGTATTTT.

V gene TRBV27 combines with J gene TRBJ1-5; D not resolved. Trimming pared 7 bases from V and 2 bases from J, leaving 15 bases between. This CDR3 spans 15 amino acids. Germline loops: CDR1 MNHEY, CDR2 SMNVEV (reference sequence). Here the CDR3 reads CASTTFPIGNQPQHF. The CDR3 nucleotides are TGTGCCAGCACCACGTTTCCTATTGGCAATCAGCCCCAGCATTTT.

The chain joins TRBV20-1 to TRBJ1-4; 8 bases are a match to TRBD1. CDR1 and CDR2 (germline): DFQATT, SNEGSKA (reference sequence). J gave up 8 bases and V 4 bases, and 12 bases lay outside the gene matches. This CDR3 region has 15 residues. In nucleotides, the CDR3 is TGCAGTGCTATTTATCCAGGGGGCGCGAGGGAAAAACTGTTTTTT. Amino acids: CSAIYPGGAREKLFF.

This clonotype turned up a few times. The rearrangement links TRBV6-5 to TRBJ1-1; 7 nucleotides agree with TRBD1. Germline V gives CDR1 MNHEY, CDR2 SVGAGI. The CDR3 contains 14 residues. V lost 6 bases to trimming and J lost 6 bases; unmatched junction nucleotides: 10. CDR3 coding DNA: TGTGCCAGCAGCAAACCCCAGGGGGAGGCTGAAGCTTTCTTT. Translating gives CASSKPQGEAEAFF.

This clonotype was detected only a few times. The chain is built from TRBV7-2 and TRBJ1-2; D gene uncertain. V shed 0 bases and J shed 2 bases, with 10 bases lying between them. The V gene's germline CDR1 is SGHTA and CDR2 FQGNSA. This CDR3 has 15 residues. In DNA form, the CDR3 reads TGTGCCAGCAGCTTAGCTCCAGGTCCGAACTATGGCTACACCTTC. It codes for CASSLAPGPNYGYTF.